This TCR beta chain was retrieved from a study of blood T cell repertoires in COVID-19. The table came from immunoSEQ multiplex PCR; TCRdb's copy has only in-frame clones and leaves some out. Found here are around 420,000 clones, roughly 86% of them singletons; the top ten hold approximately 2%. CDR3 length: 12 amino acids. The V end lost 6 bases, the J end lost 7 bases, and 9 bases lay between the germline ends. Those enrolled, adults aged 18 to 89 years, came from about two dozen US areas. This chain links TRBV12-3 or TRBV12-4 with TRBJ2-2, with D possibly being TRBD1 (5 bases). This receptor was taken from a woman aged 40-49 years with acute COVID-19. Material for sequencing was PBMCs or T cells enriched from blood (not recorded which). CDR3 DNA: TGTGCCAGCAGGGGGCCTAACGGGGAGCTGTTTTTT. Residues: CASRGPNGELFF.